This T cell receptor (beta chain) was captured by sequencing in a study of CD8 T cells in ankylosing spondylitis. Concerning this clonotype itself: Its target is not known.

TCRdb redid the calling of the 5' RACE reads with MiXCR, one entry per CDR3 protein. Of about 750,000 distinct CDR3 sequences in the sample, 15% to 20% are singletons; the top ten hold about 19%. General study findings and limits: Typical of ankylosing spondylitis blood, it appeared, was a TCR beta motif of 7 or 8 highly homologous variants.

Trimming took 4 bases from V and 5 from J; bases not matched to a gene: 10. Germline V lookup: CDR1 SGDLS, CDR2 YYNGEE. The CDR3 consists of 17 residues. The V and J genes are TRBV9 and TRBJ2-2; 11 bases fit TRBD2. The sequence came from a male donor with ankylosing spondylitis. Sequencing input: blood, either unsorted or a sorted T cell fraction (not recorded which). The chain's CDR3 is CASSPHGTSGLTGELFF. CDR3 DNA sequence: TGTGCCAGCAGCCCACACGGGACTAGCGGTCTTACCGGGGAGCTGTTTTTT.